Shown below are 27 T cell receptor beta chains from a single sample sequenced in a study of blood T cells in healthy people across ages. Primers used in a second PCR of about 7 to 11 cycles were a sample-barcoded 5' primer and a J-beta primer mix. Each CDR3 protein gets one entry after TCRdb re-called the 5' RACE reads with MiXCR. The sample lists 730,000 or so distinct CDR3 sequences, roughly 45% occurring once. Sequencing used blood. These receptor sequences come from a woman aged 60-75 years in good health.

The chain combines TRBV12-3 or TRBV12-4 with TRBJ1-1; no definite D call. Trimming took off 5 bases at V and 0 bases at J, with 16 bases between the two ends. This CDR3 has 16 amino acids. The CDR3 DNA sequence: TGTGCCAGCAGTCCACCGCGGGCGCTTATGAACACTGAAGCTTTCTTT. Its protein product is CASSPPRALMNTEAFF.

There are a few counts of this clonotype. CDR3 DNA sequence: TGCAGTGCTAGAAGACAGGGGGCAGGGGAGCAGTACTTC. This encodes CSARRQGAGEQYF. This chain connects TRBV20-1 to TRBJ2-7, with 10 bases aligning to TRBD1. This CDR3 spans 13 amino acids. The J segment lost 7 bases and the V segment lost 2 bases, leaving 5 bases of the junction unmatched. Germline V gene data show CDR1 as DFQATT and CDR2 as SNEGSKA (reference sequence).

The chain links TRBV6-2 or TRBV6-3 to TRBJ2-4; 7 positions match TRBD1. The CDR3 runs 18 residues. Germline CDR1 is MNHEY and CDR2 is SVGEGT. The V segment lost 2 bases and the J segment 13 bases; nucleotides outside the gene matches: 23. The CDR3 is CASSYIGTGVSAYNEQYF. The CDR3 bases are TGTGCCAGCAGTTACATAGGCACAGGGGTCAGTGCCTACAATGAGCAGTACTTC.

This sequence joins TRBV20-1 and TRBJ2-2; D not resolved. CDR1 is DFQATT, CDR2 SNEGSKA, per germline (reference sequence). The CDR3 runs 13 residues. The germline V and J ends were trimmed by 6 bases and 6 bases, with 14 bases remaining between them. The CDR3 reads CSAPTDVAGELFF. The CDR3 coding sequence is TGCAGTGCCCCCACTGACGTAGCCGGGGAGCTGTTTTTT.

The CDR3 reads CSARWLAVNEQYF. The CDR3 DNA is TGCAGTGCTAGGTGGCTAGCGGTAAACGAGCAGTACTTC. The chain employs TRBV20-1 and TRBJ2-7; 7 bases map to TRBD2. CDR1 is DFQATT and CDR2 is SNEGSKA in the germline V gene (reference sequence). V gave up 3 bases and J gave up 5 bases; unmatched junction bases: 7. CDR3 length: 13 amino acids.

Details on this clonotype: This may stem from a read error, because a much larger clone lies one nucleotide away. V usage is TRBV5-1 and J usage is TRBJ2-3; 11 bases line up with TRBD2. V trimming: 7 bases; J trimming: 7 bases; junction bases outside the gene matches: 8. CDR1 is SGHRS and CDR2 is YFSETQ in the germline V gene. The CDR3 runs 14 residues. The DNA for the CDR3 is TGCGCCAGCCGACTAGCGGGAATTGCAAATACGCAGTATTTT. Its translation: CASRLAGIANTQYF.

This chain connects TRBV2 to TRBJ2-7; TRBD1 agrees at 11 bases. The CDR3 loop spans 13 amino acids. The V gene end was trimmed by 9 bases and the J gene end by 6 bases; junction bases not matched to a gene: 7. The V gene's germline CDR1 is SNHLY and CDR2 FYNNEI. DNA of the CDR3: TGTGCCAGTGGGACAGGGGGTTTTATCGAGCAGTACTTC. Translation: CASGTGGFIEQYF.

This clonotype was recorded a few times. The gene calls are TRBV20-1 and TRBJ2-7; TRBD1 might be the D (6 bases). Trimming removed 4 bases from V and 6 bases from J, with 22 bases in between. The CDR3 loop spans 15 amino acids. Germline V gene lookup returns CDR1 DFQATT and CDR2 SNEGSKA (reference sequence). Here the CDR3 reads CSATLTGRLPSEQYF. CDR3 nucleotide sequence: TGCAGTGCTACCCTAACAGGGAGATTGCCAAGCGAGCAGTACTTC.

This clonotype came up many times. V is TRBV29-1 and J is TRBJ2-3, with D maybe TRBD2 (5 bases). Germline-derived CDR1 and CDR2 are SQVTM and ANQGSEA. The length of the CDR3 is 13 residues. Trimming took 4 bases from V and 2 from J, leaving 10 bases between them. CDR3 amino acids: CSVAERTTDTQYF. The CDR3 nucleotides are TGCAGCGTTGCGGAGCGGACCACAGATACGCAGTATTTT.

The rearrangement uses TRBV5-7 and TRBJ1-1; no clear D gene. TRBV5-7 is identified as an open reading frame with a role that is uncertain. Trimming shortened V by 0 bases and J by 0 bases, and 12 bases separated the two germline ends. This CDR3 region has 16 residues. CDR3 in DNA: TGTGCCAGCAGCTTGGCCAGGACCGAAATGAACACTGAAGCTTTCTTT. Amino acids: CASSLARTEMNTEAFF.

Remarks on this clonotype: This may be a read error, as it is one base from a much larger clone. The chain recombines TRBV24-1 with TRBJ2-7; no reliable D call. The CDR3 is made up of 12 amino acids. The germline V gene encodes CDR1 KGHDR and CDR2 SFDVKD. The CDR3 sequence: CATRDYQNEQYF. CDR3 bases: TGTGCCACCAGGGATTACCAGAACGAGCAGTACTTC.

In its sample, this clonotype was seen a few times. This rearrangement joins TRBV7-9 to TRBJ2-7; 8 bases are shared with TRBD2. Unmatched junction bases numbered 6, after V lost 5 bases and J lost 0 bases. The CDR3 has 15 residues. CDR1 is SEHNR, CDR2 FQNEAQ, per germline (reference sequence). CDR3 nucleotide sequence: TGTGCCAGCAGCCGGGGGGGCCCCCTCTCCTACGAGCAGTACTTC. It is translated as CASSRGGPLSYEQYF.

This clonotype was seen a handful of times. The CDR3, as DNA: TGTGCCAGCAGCCCACAGGAAAGTGAGCAGTTCTTC. It specifies CASSPQESEQFF. This chain connects TRBV7-8 to TRBJ2-1, with TRBD1 as a possible D gene (5 bases). Germline CDR1 reads SGHVS; CDR2 reads FQNEAQ. Between the trimmed V and J ends, which lost 5 bases and 9 bases, there was a span of 11 bases. The CDR3 spans 12 residues.

The V gene is TRBV12-3 or TRBV12-4, the J gene TRBJ2-5; no reliable D call. The J call may be faulty, since TRBJ2-7 better matches the DNA end. CDR3 length: 15 amino acids. CDR3 residues: CASSLEGVKNYEQYF. The CDR3, as DNA: TGTGCCAGCAGTTTAGAAGGCGTGAAGAACTACGAGCAGTACTTC.

This clonotype was observed a few times. The genes are TRBV21-1 and TRBJ2-2; the D segment call TRBD2 is taken from the table without a DNA check. TRBV21-1 is a recognized pseudogene. The CDR3 runs to 16 residues. In DNA form, the CDR3 reads TGTGCCAGCAGCGCCCGGACTAGACGAAACACCGGGGAGCTGTTTTTT. Translated, it gives CASSARTRRNTGELFF.

The chain uses TRBV6-1 and TRBJ2-3, with D possibly TRBD2 on 5 matching bases. The germline V and J ends were trimmed by 5 bases and 5 bases, with 20 bases remaining between them. This CDR3 comprises 16 residues. CDR1 is MNHNS and CDR2 is SASEGT in the germline V gene. CDR3 region: CASSTQRGSTVDTQYF. The DNA for the CDR3 is TGTGCCAGCAGTACCCAACGTGGGAGTACAGTAGATACGCAGTATTTT.

The rearrangement uses TRBV4-2 and TRBJ2-7; D gene uncertain. The V gene lost 0 bases and the J gene lost 10 bases, with 19 bases spanning the gap. Germline V gene lookup returns CDR1 LGHNA and CDR2 YNFKEQ. This CDR3 has 15 amino acids. CDR3 DNA sequence: TGTGCCAGCAGCCAAGATCTGGTGTGGCAAGAGGCCCAGTACTTC. It codes for CASSQDLVWQEAQYF.

This clonotype has a handful of counts. The chain is built from TRBV20-1 and TRBJ2-5; D gene ambiguous. Germline V lookup: CDR1 DFQATT, CDR2 SNEGSKA (reference sequence). Deletions cut 5 bases from V and 5 bases from J, with 15 bases between. The CDR3 contains 13 residues. For the CDR3, the DNA is TGCAGTGCTTCCGACCCTAATAGGGAGACCCAGTACTTC. This sequence encodes CSASDPNRETQYF.

Worth noting for this clonotype: A clone one base away is much larger, so this may be a read error. This rearrangement joins TRBV20-1 to TRBJ2-4; possibly TRBD1 or TRBD2 for D (5 bases each). The DNA end lines up better with TRBJ2-7; the J call may be wrong. The germline V gene encodes CDR1 DFQATT and CDR2 SNEGSKA (reference sequence). The CDR3 covers 14 residues. CDR3 region: CSASLGRREYEQYF. The CDR3, as DNA: TGCAGTGCTTCCCTGGGACGGAGAGAATACGAGCAGTACTTC.

At least ten counts were recorded for this clonotype. This chain links TRBV7-2 with TRBJ2-7; 9 bases are a match to TRBD1. This CDR3 is 15 amino acids long. Germline CDR1 is SGHTA and CDR2 is FQGNSA. The ends lost 6 bases at V and 3 bases at J; junction bases unmatched: 9. This chain's CDR3 is CASSFPGQGLYEQYF. CDR3 in DNA: TGTGCCAGCAGTTTTCCGGGACAGGGTCTCTACGAGCAGTACTTC.

In its sample, this clonotype was seen many times. The chain is built from TRBV3-1 and TRBJ2-1; TRBD2 matches at 8 bases. The CDR3 covers 14 residues. Germline lookup yields CDR1 LGHDT and CDR2 YNNKEL (reference sequence). With V trimmed by 4 bases and J by 6 bases, 5 bases remained unmatched. CDR3 sequence: CASSLRAGANEQFF. CDR3 sequence (DNA): TGTGCCAGCAGCCTCCGAGCGGGGGCCAATGAGCAGTTCTTC.

This sequence joins TRBV20-1 and TRBJ2-3; TRBD2 agrees at 16 bases. Germline CDR1 and CDR2: DFQATT and SNEGSKA (reference sequence). The ends lost 3 bases at V and 1 base at J; junction bases unmatched: 7. The CDR3 runs 18 residues. The CDR3 coding sequence is TGCAGTGCTAGCAGGGGACTAGCGGGAGGGGGTCGCACAGATACGCAGTATTTT. Translating it yields CSASRGLAGGGRTDTQYF.

In its sample, this clonotype was seen many times. The chain joins TRBV4-3 to TRBJ2-3; no definite D call. CDR1 is LGHNA, CDR2 YSLEER, per germline. The V end lost 4 bases, the J end lost 3 bases, and 11 bases lay between the germline ends. The CDR3 has 14 residues. The CDR3 sequence is CASSPYRPTDTQYF. The CDR3 bases are TGCGCCAGCAGCCCGTACCGGCCTACAGATACGCAGTATTTT.

As regards this clonotype: One base away lies a much larger clone, so this may be a sequencing read error. The J gene is TRBJ2-1, the V gene TRBV27, with D hard to call. CDR1 and CDR2 from the germline V gene are MNHEY and SMNVEV (reference sequence). This CDR3 region has 17 residues. Trimming pared 5 bases from V and 0 bases from J, leaving 17 bases between. The CDR3 region has the DNA TGTGCCAGCAGTGTATTCCCTAACCCAAGCTCCTACAATGAGCAGTTCTTC. The encoded protein is CASSVFPNPSSYNEQFF.

The sample holds one count of this clonotype. The chain carries TRBV20-1 and TRBJ2-4; possible D gene TRBD2, 5 bases. The end of the DNA aligns better with TRBJ2-5, so the J call may be wrong. The CDR3 sequence is 12 residues long. The germline V gene has CDR1 DFQATT and CDR2 SNEGSKA (reference sequence). The CDR3: CSAAGRQETQYF. The CDR3 nucleotides read TGCAGTGCTGCGGGCCGGCAAGAGACCCAGTACTTC.

There are a few counts of this clonotype. For the CDR3, the DNA is TGTGCCAGCAGTCGGGAGAGGGGAGTGTACGAGCAGTACTTC. Protein: CASSRERGVYEQYF. The chain is built from TRBV12-3 or TRBV12-4 and TRBJ2-7; D possibly corresponds to TRBD2 (6 bases). The CDR3 is 14 residues long. The ends were cut back, 5 bases at V and 4 bases at J, with 15 bases in the middle.

This sequence joins TRBV7-2 and TRBJ1-2; D is perhaps TRBD1 (6 bases). V shed 5 bases and J shed 6 bases, with 19 bases lying between them. Germline-derived CDR1 and CDR2 are SGHTA and FQGNSA. The CDR3 totals 15 residues. The CDR3 region is CASSGAGTIFNGYTF. The CDR3 DNA sequence: TGTGCCAGCAGCGGAGCCGGGACAATATTTAATGGCTACACCTTC.